The next 23 T cell receptor beta chains were all read from a single sample in a study of blood T cell repertoires in COVID-19 (dated by TCRdb to 2018 to 2021). Library prep was done by the immunoSEQ multiplex PCR assay. TCRdb limited this immuneACCESS table to in-frame rearrangements with V and J called. A share of clones is missing; checked studies link under half to unresolved V genes, and the rest is unexplained. The sample table lists about 230,000 clones, approximately 87% of them with a count of one. The ten largest make up 2% to 3% of the sample. Sequenced sample: peripheral blood. These TCRs come from a woman in her 70s with active or convalescent COVID-19.

The chain carries TRBV28 and TRBJ2-7, with 7 bases fitting TRBD1. Germline assignment: CDR1 MDHEN and CDR2 SYDVKM. J was trimmed by 2 bases and V by 7 bases; bases with no gene match: 2. The CDR3 spans 12 residues. CDR3 nucleotide sequence: TGTGCCAGCAAGGGGGCTCCCTACGAGCAGTACTTC. Translated: CASKGAPYEQYF.

The chain carries TRBV7-3 and TRBJ2-5; TRBD2 matches at 7 bases. CDR1 is SGHTA and CDR2 is FQGTGA in the germline V gene. The CDR3 totals 14 residues. V shed 1 base and J 5 bases; nucleotides not matched to a gene: 4. DNA of the CDR3: TGTGCCAGCAGCTTAAATGCGGGGGAGGAGACCCAGTACTTC. This sequence encodes CASSLNAGEETQYF. Looking up the rest from reference TRBV7-3 and TRBJ2-5 gives the full variable domain: GAGVSQTPSNKVTEKGKYVELRCDPISGHTALYWYRQSLGQGPEFLIYFQGTGAADDSGLPNDRFFAVRPEGSVSTLKIQRTERGDSAVYLCASSLNAGEETQYFGPGTRLLVL.

The V gene is TRBV28, the J gene TRBJ2-5; D remains unclear. There are 14 residues in the CDR3. Germline V gene lookup returns CDR1 MDHEN and CDR2 SYDVKM. V gave up 2 bases and J gave up 3 bases, with 10 bases separating them. CDR3 in amino acids: CASSLHGREETQYF. In nucleotides, the CDR3 is TGTGCCAGCAGTTTACATGGCCGGGAAGAGACCCAGTACTTC.

V is TRBV5-4 and J is TRBJ1-3; TRBD1 matches 8 bases. There are 15 residues in the CDR3. Germline CDR1 SGHNT, CDR2 YYREEE (reference sequence). The ends lost 2 bases at V and 2 bases at J; junction bases unmatched: 3. The DNA for the CDR3 is TGTGCCAGCAGCTTTGGACAGGGACCTGGAAACACCATATATTTT. Amino acid sequence: CASSFGQGPGNTIYF. Filled out from reference TRBV5-4 and TRBJ1-3, the complete variable domain reads ETGVTQSPTHLIKTRGQQVTLRCSSQSGHNTVSWYQQALGQGPQFIFQYYREEENGRGNFPPRFSGLQFPNYSSELNVNALELDDSALYLCASSFGQGPGNTIYFGEGSWLTVV.

This clone came up a few times. V is TRBV3-1 (or the pseudogene TRBV3-2) and J is TRBJ1-1, with D perhaps matching TRBD1 (5 bases). V lost 1 base and J lost 6, with 12 bases in between. Germline lookup yields CDR1 LGHDT and CDR2 YNNKEL (reference sequence). CDR3 length: 14 residues. The CDR3: CASSQVPGDSEAFF. As DNA, the CDR3 is TGTGCCAGCAGCCAAGTACCGGGGGACTCTGAAGCTTTCTTT.

V is TRBV6-1 and J is TRBJ1-3; possible D gene TRBD1, 6 bases. V was pared by 4 bases and J by 0 bases, with 16 bases between. This CDR3 region has 17 residues. Germline V gene data show CDR1 as MNHNS and CDR2 as SASEGT. CDR3 in amino acids: CASSGTGHRFSGNTIYF. The CDR3 region has the DNA TGTGCCAGCAGTGGGACGGGACACCGCTTCTCTGGAAACACCATATATTTT.

This clone was seen a few times. The chain links TRBV15 to TRBJ2-2; 14 bases agree with TRBD2. Germline V gene lookup returns CDR1 LNHNV and CDR2 YYDKDF (reference sequence). This CDR3 has 17 amino acids. V trimming: 8 bases; J trimming: 2 bases; junction bases outside the gene matches: 7. CDR3 bases: TGTGCCACCCGACCGACTAGCGGGAGGGATAACACCGGGGAGCTGTTTTTT. It is translated as CATRPTSGRDNTGELFF. Filled out from reference TRBV15 and TRBJ2-2, the complete variable domain reads DAMVIQNPRYQVTQFGKPVTLSCSQTLNHNVMYWYQQKSSQAPKLLFHYYDKDFNNEADTPDNFQSRRPNTSFCFLDIRSPGLGDTAMYLCATRPTSGRDNTGELFFGEGSRLTVL.

The chain combines TRBV4-2 with TRBJ1-1; perhaps TRBD1 as D (5 bases). The CDR3 covers 14 residues. The germline V and J ends were trimmed by 1 base and 3 bases, with 9 bases remaining between them. In germline, CDR1 is LGHNA, CDR2 YNFKEQ. CDR3 nucleotide sequence: TGTGCCAGCAGCCAAGGGGGGGAGCACACTGAAGCTTTCTTT. Protein product: CASSQGGEHTEAFF.

In the case of this clone: Other DNA sequences within the sample encode an identical CDR3. The chain carries TRBV19 and TRBJ2-7, with D unclear. V gave up 8 bases and J gave up 0 bases, with 5 bases separating them. CDR1 and CDR2 from the germline V gene are LNHDA and SQIVND (reference sequence). This CDR3 is built from 11 residues. The CDR3 region has the DNA TGTGCCAGTTCGGGCTCCTACGAGCAGTACTTC. Translating gives CASSGSYEQYF. The complete variable domain, with remaining parts taken from reference TRBV19 and TRBJ2-7, reads DGGITQSPKYLFRKEGQNVTLSCEQNLNHDAMYWYRQDPGQGLRLIYYSQIVNDFQKGDIAEGYSVSREKKESFPLTVTSAQKNPTAFYLCASSGSYEQYFGPGTRLTVT.

The V gene is TRBV7-2, the J gene TRBJ2-7; weak D call: TRBD1 (5 bases). CDR1 and CDR2 from the germline V gene are SGHTA and FQGNSA. Trimming stripped 1 base from V and 5 bases from J, with 12 bases between. The CDR3 has 14 amino acids. The CDR3: CASSLGSGFNEQYF. The CDR3 DNA follows: TGTGCCAGCAGCTTAGGATCAGGGTTCAACGAGCAGTACTTC.

The chain couples TRBV29-1 to TRBJ2-5, with D maybe TRBD1 (6 bases). Trimming cost V 3 bases and J 5 bases, with 10 bases left between them. The CDR3 length is 12 residues. Germline loops: CDR1 SQVTM, CDR2 ANQGSEA. DNA for the CDR3: TGCAGCGTTGACCCTAGGGGGGAGACCCAGTACTTC. It codes for CSVDPRGETQYF.

The J gene is TRBJ2-5, the V gene TRBV28, with D perhaps TRBD2 (7 bases). Germline CDR1 MDHEN, CDR2 SYDVKM. The CDR3 spans 15 residues. The V end lost 2 bases, the J end lost 4 bases, and 14 bases lay between the germline ends. The CDR3 DNA sequence: TGTGCCAGCAGTTTAAACCCGGGGGGCCTAGAGACCCAGTACTTC. It specifies CASSLNPGGLETQYF.

The J gene is TRBJ2-4, the V gene TRBV6-5; 7 bases line up with TRBD1. The length of the CDR3 is 15 residues. V lost 4 bases and J lost 1; bases outside the gene matches: 4. The germline CDR1 and CDR2 sequences are MNHEY and SVGAGI. The CDR3 region has the DNA TGTGCCAGCAGTTCCCCGGGACAGGCCAAAAACATTCAGTACTTC. It translates to CASSSPGQAKNIQYF.

The chain combines TRBV11-2 with TRBJ1-4; D not resolved. V gave up 1 base and J gave up 5 bases, with 8 bases separating them. This CDR3 region has 14 residues. CDR1 is SGHAT and CDR2 is FQNNGV in the germline V gene. The CDR3 coding sequence is TGTGCCAGCAGCTTAGCCCCGAGCAATGAAAAACTGTTTTTT. Its translation is CASSLAPSNEKLFF.

This chain connects TRBV2 to TRBJ2-7, with 8 bases matching TRBD2. CDR1 and CDR2 (germline): SNHLY, FYNNEI. The CDR3 covers 15 residues. V shed 2 bases and J 7 bases; nucleotides not matched to a gene: 10. The CDR3 bases are TGTGCCAGCAGTGAAACCCCAGCGGGAGTGGTAGAGCAGTACTTC. It translates to CASSETPAGVVEQYF.

Comment on this clone: The identical CDR3 is also encoded by other nucleotide sequences in the sample. The V and J genes are TRBV6-5 and TRBJ1-2, with a possible D match to TRBD1 (6 bases). The CDR3 extends over 13 amino acids. Germline CDR1 and CDR2: MNHEY and SVGAGI. Trimming pared 5 bases from V and 0 bases from J, leaving 7 bases between. The chain's CDR3 is CASSRTANYGYTF. In nucleotides, the CDR3 is TGTGCCAGCAGTCGGACAGCTAACTATGGCTACACCTTC.

The chain couples TRBV6-1 to TRBJ2-7; D is perhaps TRBD1 (6 bases). Trimming stripped 1 base from V and 13 bases from J, with 14 bases between. Germline CDR1 is MNHNS and CDR2 is SASEGT. The CDR3 length is 12 residues. Here the CDR3 reads CASSEEGQTLYF. As DNA, the CDR3 is TGTGCCAGCAGTGAAGAAGGACAGACCCTATACTTC.

This sequence joins TRBV4-1 and TRBJ2-5; 9 bases fit TRBD2. The CDR3 has 16 residues. Germline CDR1 MGHRA, CDR2 YSYEKL. The V segment lost 4 bases and the J segment 2 bases; nucleotides outside the gene matches: 8. CDR3 region: CASSLNSGGNQETQYF. For the CDR3, the DNA is TGCGCCAGCAGCCTAAATAGCGGGGGTAATCAAGAGACCCAGTACTTC.

This rearrangement joins TRBV6-5 to TRBJ1-1; TRBD1 agrees at 7 bases. The germline gives CDR1 MNHEY, CDR2 SVGAGI. With V trimmed by 7 bases and J by 1 base, 6 bases remained unmatched. CDR3 length: 14 amino acids. CDR3 sequence reads: CASTHPGGNTEAFF. DNA for the CDR3: TGTGCCAGCACACACCCAGGGGGGAACACTGAAGCTTTCTTT.

This rearrangement joins TRBV5-1 to TRBJ1-5; TRBD1 matches 11 bases. The CDR3 consists of 16 residues. Germline V lookup: CDR1 SGHRS, CDR2 YFSETQ. V shed 2 bases and J 5 bases; nucleotides not matched to a gene: 6. CDR3 loop: CASSFRGTGGYQPQHF. Here the CDR3 DNA reads TGCGCCAGCAGCTTTCGCGGGACAGGGGGTTATCAGCCCCAGCATTTT.

This clone was observed a single time. This rearrangement joins TRBV18 to TRBJ1-1; D remains unclear. V lost 4 bases to trimming and J lost 1 base, with 7 bases between them. The CDR3 consists of 13 residues. The germline gives CDR1 KGHSH, CDR2 LQKENI. The CDR3 DNA follows: TGTGCCAGCTCACGGGGAGAGAACACTGAAGCTTTCTTT. Protein: CASSRGENTEAFF.

The chain employs TRBV15 and TRBJ1-1, with D maybe TRBD1 (6 bases). Trimming left V 1 base short and J 8 bases short, with 8 bases between. Looked up from germline, CDR1 is LNHNV and CDR2 is YYDKDF (reference sequence). The CDR3 contains 12 residues. The DNA for the CDR3 is TGTGCCACCAGCAGAGTAGGGGGAGAAGCTTTCTTT. As protein: CATSRVGGEAFF. The entire variable domain, with the rest obtained from reference TRBV15 and TRBJ1-1, is as follows: DAMVIQNPRYQVTQFGKPVTLSCSQTLNHNVMYWYQQKSSQAPKLLFHYYDKDFNNEADTPDNFQSRRPNTSFCFLDIRSPGLGDTAMYLCATSRVGGEAFFGQGTRLTVV.

V and J are TRBV6-5 and TRBJ1-1; perhaps TRBD1 as D (5 bases). Germline V gives CDR1 MNHEY, CDR2 SVGAGI. Trimming took 6 bases from V and 3 from J, leaving 11 bases between them. CDR3 length: 13 residues. CDR3 amino acids: CASRLDSYTEAFF. The CDR3 bases are TGTGCCAGCAGGCTTGACAGCTACACTGAAGCTTTCTTT.